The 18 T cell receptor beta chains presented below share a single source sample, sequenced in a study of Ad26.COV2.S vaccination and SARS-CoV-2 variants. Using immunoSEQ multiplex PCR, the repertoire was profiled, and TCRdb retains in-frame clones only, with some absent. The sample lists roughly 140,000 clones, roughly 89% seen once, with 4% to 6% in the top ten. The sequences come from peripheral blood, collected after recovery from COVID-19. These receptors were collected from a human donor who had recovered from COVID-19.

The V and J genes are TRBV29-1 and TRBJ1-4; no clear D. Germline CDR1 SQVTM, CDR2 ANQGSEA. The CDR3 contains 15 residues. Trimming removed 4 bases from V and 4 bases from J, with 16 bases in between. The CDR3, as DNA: TGCAGCGTTGTCCCCGCCGGTCAAAATAATGAAAAACTGTTTTTT. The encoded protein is CSVVPAGQNNEKLFF.

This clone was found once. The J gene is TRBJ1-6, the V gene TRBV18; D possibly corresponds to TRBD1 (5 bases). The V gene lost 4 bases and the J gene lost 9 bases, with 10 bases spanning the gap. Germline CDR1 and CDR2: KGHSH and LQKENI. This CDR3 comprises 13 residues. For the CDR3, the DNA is TGTGCCAGCTCACAGGGGACTAGTTCACCCCTCCACTTT. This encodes CASSQGTSSPLHF.

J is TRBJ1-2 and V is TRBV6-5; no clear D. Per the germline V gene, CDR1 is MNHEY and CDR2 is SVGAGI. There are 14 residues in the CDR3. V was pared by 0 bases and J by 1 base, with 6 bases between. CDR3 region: CASSYSSVNYGYTF. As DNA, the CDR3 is TGTGCCAGCAGTTACTCGTCGGTTAACTATGGCTACACCTTC.

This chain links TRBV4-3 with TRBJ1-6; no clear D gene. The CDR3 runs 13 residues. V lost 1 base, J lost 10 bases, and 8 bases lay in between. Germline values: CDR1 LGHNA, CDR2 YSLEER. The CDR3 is CASSQAVRSPLHF. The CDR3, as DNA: TGCGCCAGCAGCCAAGCAGTTCGGTCACCCCTCCACTTT.

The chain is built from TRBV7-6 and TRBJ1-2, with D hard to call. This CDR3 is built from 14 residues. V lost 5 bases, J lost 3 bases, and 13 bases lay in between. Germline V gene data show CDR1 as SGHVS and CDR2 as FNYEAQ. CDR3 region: CASSVRAGDYGYTF. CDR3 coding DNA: TGTGCCAGCAGCGTTCGGGCCGGGGACTATGGCTACACCTTC.

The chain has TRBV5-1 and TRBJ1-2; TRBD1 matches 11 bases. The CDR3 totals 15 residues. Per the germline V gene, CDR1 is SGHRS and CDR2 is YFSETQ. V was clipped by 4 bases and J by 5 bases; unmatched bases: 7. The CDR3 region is CASSEGQGARYGYTF. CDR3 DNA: TGCGCCAGCAGCGAAGGACAGGGGGCGCGGTATGGCTACACCTTC. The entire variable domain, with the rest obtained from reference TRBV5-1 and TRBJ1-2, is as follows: KAGVTQTPRYLIKTRGQQVTLSCSPISGHRSVSWYQQTPGQGLQFLFEYFSETQRNKGNFPGRFSGRQFSNSRSEMNVSTLELGDSALYLCASSEGQGARYGYTFGSGTRLTVV.

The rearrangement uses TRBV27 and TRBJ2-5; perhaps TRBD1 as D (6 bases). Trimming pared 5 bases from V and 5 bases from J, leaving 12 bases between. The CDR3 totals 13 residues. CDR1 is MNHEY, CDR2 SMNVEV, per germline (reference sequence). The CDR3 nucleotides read TGTGCCAGCAGTCTACAGGGTACGGAGACCCAGTACTTC. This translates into CASSLQGTETQYF.

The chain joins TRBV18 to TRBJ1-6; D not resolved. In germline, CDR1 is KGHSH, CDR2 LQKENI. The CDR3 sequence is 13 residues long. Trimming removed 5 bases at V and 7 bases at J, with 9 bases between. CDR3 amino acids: CASSSASNSPLHF. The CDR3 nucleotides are TGTGCCAGCTCATCTGCATCGAATTCACCCCTCCACTTT. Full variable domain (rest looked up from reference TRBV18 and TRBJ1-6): NAGVMQNPRHLVRRRGQEARLRCSPMKGHSHVYWYRQLPEEGLKFMVYLQKENIIDESGMPKERFSAEFPKEGPSILRIQQVVRGDSAAYFCASSSASNSPLHFGNGTRLTVT.

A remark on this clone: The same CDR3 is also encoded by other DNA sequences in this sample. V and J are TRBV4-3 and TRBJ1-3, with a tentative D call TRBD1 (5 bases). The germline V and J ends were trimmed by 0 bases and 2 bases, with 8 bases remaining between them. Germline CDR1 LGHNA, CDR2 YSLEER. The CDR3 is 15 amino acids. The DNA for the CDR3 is TGCGCCAGCAGCCAAGATGGGACGGCTGGAAACACCATATATTTT. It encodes CASSQDGTAGNTIYF.

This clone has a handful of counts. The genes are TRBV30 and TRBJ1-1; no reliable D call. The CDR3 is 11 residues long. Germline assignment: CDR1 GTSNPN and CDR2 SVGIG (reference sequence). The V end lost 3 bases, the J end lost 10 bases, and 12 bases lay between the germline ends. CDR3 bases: TGTGCCTGGAGCGAGGATTATGTAGCTTTCTTT. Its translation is CAWSEDYVAFF.

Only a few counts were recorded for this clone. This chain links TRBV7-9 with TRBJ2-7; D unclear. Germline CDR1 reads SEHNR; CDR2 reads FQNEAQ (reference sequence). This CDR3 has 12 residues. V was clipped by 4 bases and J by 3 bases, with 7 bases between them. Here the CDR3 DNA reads TGTGCCAGCAGCTCAATCCTCTACGAGCAGTACTTC. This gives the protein CASSSILYEQYF. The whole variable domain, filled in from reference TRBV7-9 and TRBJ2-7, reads DTGVSQNPRHKITKRGQNVTFRCDPISEHNRLYWYRQTLGQGPEFLTYFQNEAQLEKSRLLSDRFSAERPKGSFSTLEIQRTEQGDSAMYLCASSSILYEQYFGPGTRLTVT.

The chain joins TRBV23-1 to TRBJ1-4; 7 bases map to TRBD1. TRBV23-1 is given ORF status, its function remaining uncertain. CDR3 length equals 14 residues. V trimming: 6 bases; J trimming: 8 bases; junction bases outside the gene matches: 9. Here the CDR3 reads CASRFTGAGEKLFF. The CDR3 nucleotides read TGCGCCAGCAGATTCACAGGGGCAGGAGAAAAACTGTTTTTT.

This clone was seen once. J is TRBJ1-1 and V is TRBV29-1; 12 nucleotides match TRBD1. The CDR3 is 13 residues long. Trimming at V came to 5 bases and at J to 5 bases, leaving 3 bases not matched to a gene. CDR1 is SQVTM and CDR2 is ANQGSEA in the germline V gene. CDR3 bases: TGCAGCGTTACGGGACAGGGGGCGACTGAAGCTTTCTTT. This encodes CSVTGQGATEAFF.

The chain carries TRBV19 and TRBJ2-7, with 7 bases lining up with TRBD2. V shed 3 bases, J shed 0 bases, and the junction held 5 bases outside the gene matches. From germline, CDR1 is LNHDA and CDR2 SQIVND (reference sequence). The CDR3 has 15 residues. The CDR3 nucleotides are TGTGCCAGTAGTATGCCCGGGGGGAGCTCCTACGAGCAGTACTTC. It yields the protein CASSMPGGSSYEQYF. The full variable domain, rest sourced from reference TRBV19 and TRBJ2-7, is DGGITQSPKYLFRKEGQNVTLSCEQNLNHDAMYWYRQDPGQGLRLIYYSQIVNDFQKGDIAEGYSVSREKKESFPLTVTSAQKNPTAFYLCASSMPGGSSYEQYFGPGTRLTVT.

CDR3 residues: CASGLEGGKPEQYF. CDR3 sequence (DNA): TGTGCTAGTGGTTTGGAGGGGGGGAAGCCCGAGCAGTACTTC. The V gene is TRBV12-5, the J gene TRBJ2-7; maybe TRBD2 (7 bases). The V gene lost 1 base and the J gene lost 6 bases, with 13 bases spanning the gap. The CDR3 is made up of 14 amino acids. CDR1 is LGHNT, CDR2 FRNRAP, per germline.

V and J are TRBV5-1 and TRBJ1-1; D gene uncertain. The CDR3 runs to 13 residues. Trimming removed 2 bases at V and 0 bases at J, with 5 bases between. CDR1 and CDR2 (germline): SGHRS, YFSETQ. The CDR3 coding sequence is TGCGCCAGCAGCTTATCTCTGAACACTGAAGCTTTCTTT. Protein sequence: CASSLSLNTEAFF. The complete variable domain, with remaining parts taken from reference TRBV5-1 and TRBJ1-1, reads KAGVTQTPRYLIKTRGQQVTLSCSPISGHRSVSWYQQTPGQGLQFLFEYFSETQRNKGNFPGRFSGRQFSNSRSEMNVSTLELGDSALYLCASSLSLNTEAFFGQGTRLTVV.

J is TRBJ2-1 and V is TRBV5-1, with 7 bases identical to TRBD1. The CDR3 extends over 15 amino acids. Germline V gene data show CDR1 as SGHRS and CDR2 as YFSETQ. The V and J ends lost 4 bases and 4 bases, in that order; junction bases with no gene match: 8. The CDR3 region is CASSPAGTEYNEQFF. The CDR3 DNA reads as TGCGCCAGCAGCCCTGCCGGGACAGAGTACAATGAGCAGTTCTTC.

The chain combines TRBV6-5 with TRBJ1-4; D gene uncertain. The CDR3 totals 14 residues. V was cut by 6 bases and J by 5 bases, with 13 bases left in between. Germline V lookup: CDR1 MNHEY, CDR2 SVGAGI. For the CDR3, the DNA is TGTGCCAGCAGAAGAGGCAGAATCAATGAAAAACTGTTTTTT. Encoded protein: CASRRGRINEKLFF.